The 26 T cell receptor beta chains listed next were all sequenced from one sample in a study of shared clonotypes between healthy human individuals. Generated by immunoSEQ multiplex PCR, the TCRdb table keeps only in-frame clones and is missing some. Among about 2.4 million clones listed, over 85% were seen once. Material for sequencing was naive CD4+ T cells from PBMCs. Specified subset: CD45RA+ positively selected. All receptors come from a man between 18 and 35 years old in good health. Some clones in this sample may be carry-over from other donors' samples.

Worth noting for this clone: Different DNA sequences within this sample yield the same CDR3. This rearrangement joins TRBV29-1 to TRBJ2-1; D gene uncertain. Per the germline V gene, CDR1 is SQVTM and CDR2 is ANQGSEA. The CDR3 has 10 amino acids. V lost 3 bases to trimming and J lost 8 bases, with 5 bases between them. This CDR3 reads CSVEVDEQFF. The DNA for the CDR3 is TGCAGCGTTGAGGTTGATGAGCAGTTCTTC.

To note about this clone: The sample contains more than one DNA sequence encoding this CDR3. V and J are TRBV5-1 and TRBJ2-7; 9 bases align to TRBD1. Looked up from germline, CDR1 is SGHRS and CDR2 is YFSETQ. V shed 0 bases, J shed 2 bases, and the junction held 3 bases outside the gene matches. The length of the CDR3 is 15 residues. As DNA, the CDR3 is TGCGCCAGCAGCTTGGGGGGGACAGGGACCTACGAGCAGTACTTC. This codes for CASSLGGTGTYEQYF.

The chain has TRBV4-3 and TRBJ2-7; D may be TRBD2 (6 bases). Trimming removed 0 bases from V and 5 bases from J, with 29 bases in between. This CDR3 comprises 20 residues. Germline loops: CDR1 LGHNA, CDR2 YSLEER. The CDR3: CASSQDNLAALAPRVHEQYF. CDR3 nucleotides: TGCGCCAGCAGCCAAGATAATTTGGCGGCACTAGCCCCCAGGGTGCACGAGCAGTACTTC.

The genes are TRBV28 and TRBJ1-3; perhaps TRBD1 as D (5 bases). Germline lookup yields CDR1 MDHEN and CDR2 SYDVKM. The CDR3 length is 17 residues. V gave up 6 bases and J gave up 4 bases, with 22 bases separating them. CDR3 region: CASSPPIQAVSGNTIYF. The CDR3 DNA follows: TGTGCCAGCAGCCCCCCCATACAGGCAGTGTCGGGAAACACCATATATTTT.

This sequence joins TRBV10-1 and TRBJ1-4; no clear D. The CDR3 loop spans 13 amino acids. The germline V gene encodes CDR1 WNHNN and CDR2 SYGVQD (reference sequence). V was clipped by 2 bases and J by 7 bases, with 8 bases between them. CDR3: CASSEAGGEKLFF. The DNA for the CDR3 is TGCGCCAGCAGTGAGGCAGGCGGTGAAAAACTGTTTTTT.

The rearrangement links TRBV4-1 to TRBJ2-7; D is undetermined. The V gene lost 1 base and the J gene lost 0 bases, with 13 bases spanning the gap. CDR3 length: 16 residues. CDR1 is MGHRA and CDR2 is YSYEKL in the germline V gene. The CDR3 DNA follows: TGCGCCAGCAGCCAAGGGCCATCACCTAGCTCCTACGAGCAGTACTTC. Its protein is CASSQGPSPSSYEQYF.

The chain links TRBV28 to TRBJ2-7; TRBD1 might be the D (6 bases). Germline V CDR1 and CDR2: MDHEN, SYDVKM. The V and J ends lost 8 bases and 0 bases respectively, with 11 bases between them. The CDR3 length is 13 residues. This chain's CDR3 is CASRKDSSYEQYF. The CDR3 DNA follows: TGTGCCAGCCGCAAGGACAGCTCCTACGAGCAGTACTTC.

This chain links TRBV18 with TRBJ2-5; TRBD2 aligns across 11 bases. The V and J ends lost 3 bases and 4 bases, in that order; junction bases with no gene match: 4. Germline-derived CDR1 and CDR2 are KGHSH and LQKENI. The CDR3 has 15 residues. As DNA, the CDR3 is TGTGCCAGCTCACCGACTAGCGGGGAGCTAGAGACCCAGTACTTC. This encodes CASSPTSGELETQYF.

This chain uses TRBV11-2 with TRBJ2-2; 12 bases map to TRBD1. The CDR3 spans 17 residues. Germline-derived CDR1 and CDR2 are SGHAT and FQNNGV. Trimming at V came to 4 bases and at J to 4 bases, leaving 7 bases not matched to a gene. The CDR3: CASSSGGQGALTGELFF. In nucleotides, the CDR3 is TGTGCCAGCAGCTCTGGGGGACAGGGGGCCCTCACCGGGGAGCTGTTTTTT.

J is TRBJ2-7 and V is TRBV29-1; TRBD2 might be the D (5 bases). The CDR3 sequence is 13 residues long. Trimming removed 5 bases from V and 3 bases from J, with 14 bases in between. Germline CDR1 and CDR2: SQVTM and ANQGSEA. CDR3 in amino acids: CSVSGLHFYEQYF. Here the CDR3 DNA reads TGCAGCGTTAGCGGCCTACACTTCTACGAGCAGTACTTC.

The V and J genes are TRBV4-2 and TRBJ1-3; no reliable D call. Trimming left V 0 bases short and J 4 bases short, with 1 base between. This CDR3 comprises 12 residues. Germline CDR1 is LGHNA and CDR2 is YNFKEQ. The CDR3 sequence: CASSQEGNTIYF. The CDR3 DNA follows: TGTGCCAGCAGCCAAGAAGGAAACACCATATATTTT.

The V gene is TRBV11-2, the J gene TRBJ2-4; D is undetermined. Looked up from germline, CDR1 is SGHAT and CDR2 is FQNNGV. V was cut by 6 bases and J by 0 bases, with 12 bases left in between. CDR3 length: 15 amino acids. CDR3 loop: CASRGGKVAKNIQYF. The DNA for the CDR3 is TGTGCCAGCAGAGGCGGCAAAGTAGCCAAAAACATTCAGTACTTC.

The chain joins TRBV6-6 to TRBJ2-1; maybe TRBD1 (5 bases). Germline CDR1 reads MNHNY; CDR2 reads SVGAGI (reference sequence). With 4 bases removed from V and 9 bases from J, the gap between germline ends came to 7 bases. This CDR3 has 11 amino acids. The chain's CDR3 is CASSSRVEQFF. The DNA for the CDR3 is TGTGCCAGCAGTTCCAGGGTTGAGCAGTTCTTC.

A note on this clone: Other DNA sequences within the sample encode an identical CDR3. J is TRBJ2-7 and V is TRBV7-9; TRBD2 might be the D (6 bases). Germline assignment: CDR1 SEHNR and CDR2 FQNEAQ (reference sequence). V lost 3 bases and J 2 bases, leaving 8 bases between the germline ends. The CDR3 contains 13 residues. CDR3 nucleotide sequence: TGTGCCAGCAGCTTCGGAGGGGCCTACGAGCAGTACTTC. Translating gives CASSFGGAYEQYF.

This sequence joins TRBV6-4 and TRBJ2-2, with 8 bases lining up with TRBD1. Per germline, CDR1 MRHNA and CDR2 SNTAGT. The CDR3 has 15 residues. Trimming removed 6 bases from V and 2 bases from J; junction bases left unmatched: 5. CDR3 nucleotides: TGTGCCAGCAGATTCGGACAGGGAAACACCGGGGAGCTGTTTTTT. Protein: CASRFGQGNTGELFF.

Note on this clone: Other DNA sequences of this sample code for an identical CDR3. The chain recombines TRBV7-3 with TRBJ1-1; weak D call: TRBD1 (5 bases). There are 14 residues in the CDR3. The germline V and J ends were trimmed by 2 bases and 1 base, with 8 bases remaining between them. Per germline, CDR1 SGHTA and CDR2 FQGTGA. The CDR3 protein is CASSLGTSNTEAFF. The CDR3 DNA reads TGTGCCAGCAGCTTAGGGACGTCGAACACTGAAGCTTTCTTT.

This clone is a singleton in its sample. V is TRBV7-2 and J is TRBJ2-7; D not resolved. Germline V lookup: CDR1 SGHTA, CDR2 FQGNSA. The CDR3 runs 13 residues. V lost 3 bases and J lost 3, with 9 bases in between. CDR3 region: CASSFPNVYEQYF. The CDR3 bases are TGTGCCAGCAGCTTCCCGAACGTCTACGAGCAGTACTTC. The full variable domain, with the rest looked up from reference TRBV7-2 and TRBJ2-7, is GAGVSQSPSNKVTEKGKDVELRCDPISGHTALYWYRQSLGQGLEFLIYFQGNSAPDKSGLPSDRFSAERTGGSVSTLTIQRTQQEDSAVYLCASSFPNVYEQYFGPGTRLTVT.

The chain joins TRBV7-8 to TRBJ1-2; tentatively, D is TRBD1 (6 bases). Germline values: CDR1 SGHVS, CDR2 FQNEAQ. This CDR3 spans 16 amino acids. With 1 base removed from V and 8 bases from J, the gap between germline ends came to 20 bases. CDR3 DNA: TGTGCCAGCAGCTTAGGGGGAGGGGGACACTTTGGCGGCTACACCTTC. Protein: CASSLGGGGHFGGYTF.

With respect to this clone: At the DNA level, this CDR3 is encoded by other sequences in the same sample as well. The chain links TRBV5-6 to TRBJ2-7; tentatively, D is TRBD1 or TRBD2 (5 bases each). Germline assignment: CDR1 SGHDT and CDR2 YYEEEE. CDR3 length: 14 residues. Trimming took 0 bases from V and 0 from J, leaving 7 bases between them. The CDR3 bases are TGTGCCAGCAGCTTGGCAGGGAGCTCCTACGAGCAGTACTTC. This sequence encodes CASSLAGSSYEQYF.

The chain links TRBV5-6 to TRBJ1-1; D is unresolved. The CDR3 loop spans 14 amino acids. Trimming left V 0 bases short and J 3 bases short, with 9 bases between. Per the germline V gene, CDR1 is SGHDT and CDR2 is YYEEEE. CDR3 residues: CASSLDLGYTEAFF. CDR3 nucleotides: TGTGCCAGCAGCTTGGATCTGGGGTACACTGAAGCTTTCTTT.

The chain links TRBV6-6 to TRBJ1-1, with D hard to call. There are 13 residues in the CDR3. V lost 8 bases to trimming and J lost 4 bases, with 14 bases between them. CDR1 is MNHNY and CDR2 is SVGAGI in the germline V gene (reference sequence). This CDR3 reads CASSGQKGTEAFF. The CDR3 DNA reads as TGTGCCAGCTCGGGCCAGAAAGGCACTGAAGCTTTCTTT.

The chain carries TRBV28 and TRBJ2-1; D is possibly TRBD2 (5 bases). CDR3 length: 11 amino acids. V was shortened by 2 bases and J by 12 bases, with 8 bases between the two germline ends. Germline loops: CDR1 MDHEN, CDR2 SYDVKM. CDR3 sequence: CASSLAAGQFF. CDR3 coding DNA: TGTGCCAGCAGTTTAGCGGCGGGGCAGTTCTTC.

In regard to this clone: In the same sample, other DNA sequences code for this CDR3. The rearrangement uses TRBV28 and TRBJ2-7; 12 nucleotides line up with TRBD2. The CDR3 is made up of 15 amino acids. V shed 3 bases and J 5 bases; nucleotides not matched to a gene: 5. Germline V gene sequence: CDR1 MDHEN, CDR2 SYDVKM. The CDR3 is CASSFPSGRAHEQYF. In DNA form, the CDR3 reads TGTGCCAGCAGTTTTCCTAGCGGGAGGGCCCACGAGCAGTACTTC.

CDR3 sequence reads: CASSTNSGMYNEQFF. In DNA, the CDR3 is TGTGCCAGTAGTACTAATAGCGGGATGTACAATGAGCAGTTCTTC. This chain uses TRBV19 with TRBJ2-1, with 8 bases fitting TRBD2. The CDR3 is 15 amino acids. Germline V gene sequence: CDR1 LNHDA, CDR2 SQIVND (reference sequence). J lost 4 bases, V lost 4 bases, and 6 bases had no gene match.

The chain recombines TRBV28 with TRBJ2-7; perhaps TRBD1 as D (6 bases). The germline CDR1 and CDR2 sequences are MDHEN and SYDVKM. V lost 4 bases and J lost 6, with 10 bases in between. The CDR3 spans 12 residues. CDR3 nucleotide sequence: TGTGCCAGCAGTTCGACAGGTCCCGAGCAGTACTTC. Translating gives CASSSTGPEQYF.

The chain has TRBV15 and TRBJ2-1, with 8 bases lining up with TRBD2. Germline V gene data show CDR1 as LNHNV and CDR2 as YYDKDF (reference sequence). V dropped 5 bases and J dropped 4; count of bases not matched to a gene: 10. The CDR3 extends over 16 amino acids. This CDR3 reads CATSPPSGGGYNEQFF. As DNA, the CDR3 is TGTGCCACCAGCCCGCCATCAGGCGGGGGGTACAATGAGCAGTTCTTC.